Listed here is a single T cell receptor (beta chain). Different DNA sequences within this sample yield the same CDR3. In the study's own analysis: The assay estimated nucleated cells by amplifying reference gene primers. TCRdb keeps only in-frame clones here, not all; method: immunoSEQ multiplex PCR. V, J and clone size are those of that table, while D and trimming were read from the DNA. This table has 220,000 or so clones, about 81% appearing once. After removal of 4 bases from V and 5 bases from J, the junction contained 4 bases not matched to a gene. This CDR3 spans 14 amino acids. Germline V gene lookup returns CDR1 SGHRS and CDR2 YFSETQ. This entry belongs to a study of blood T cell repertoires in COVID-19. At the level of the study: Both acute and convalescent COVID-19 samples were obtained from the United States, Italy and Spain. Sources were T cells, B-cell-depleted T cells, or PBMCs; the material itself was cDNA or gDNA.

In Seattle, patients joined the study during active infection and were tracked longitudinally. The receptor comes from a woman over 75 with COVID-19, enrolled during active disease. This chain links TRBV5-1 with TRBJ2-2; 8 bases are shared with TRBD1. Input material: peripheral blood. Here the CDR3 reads CASSLGQATGELFF. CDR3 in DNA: TGCGCCAGCAGCCTGGGACAGGCTACCGGGGAGCTGTTTTTT.